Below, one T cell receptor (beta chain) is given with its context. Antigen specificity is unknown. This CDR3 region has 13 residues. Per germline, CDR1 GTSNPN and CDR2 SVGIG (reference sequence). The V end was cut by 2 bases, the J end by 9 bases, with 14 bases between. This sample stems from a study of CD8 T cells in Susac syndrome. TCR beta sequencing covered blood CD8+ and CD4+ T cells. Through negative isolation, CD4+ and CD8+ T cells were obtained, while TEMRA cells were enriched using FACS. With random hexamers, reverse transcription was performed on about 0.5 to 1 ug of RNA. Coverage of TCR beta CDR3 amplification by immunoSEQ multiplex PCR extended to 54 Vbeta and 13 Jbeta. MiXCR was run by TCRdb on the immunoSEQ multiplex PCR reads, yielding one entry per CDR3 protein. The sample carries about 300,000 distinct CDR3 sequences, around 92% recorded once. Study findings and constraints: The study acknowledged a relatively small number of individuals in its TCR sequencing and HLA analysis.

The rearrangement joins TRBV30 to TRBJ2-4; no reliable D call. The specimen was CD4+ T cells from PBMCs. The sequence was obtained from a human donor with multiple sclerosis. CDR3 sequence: CAWSPQVAGIQYF. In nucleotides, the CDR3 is TGTGCCTGGAGTCCCCAGGTAGCCGGCATTCAGTACTTC.